This TCR beta chain was recorded in a study of human CD8 memory T cell subsets. About this clonotype itself: Its matching antigen is unknown.

The TSTEM subset meant CD8+ memory cells that were CCR7+, PD-1- and TIGIT-. Each subset gave duplicate vials of 150,000 sorted CD8+ T cells for RNA. Study-wide results and caveats: Measured by normalized Shannon-Wiener diversity, stem-like memory and precursor exhausted T cells were similarly high in diversity, which was not the case for effector memory cells. The Chao1 estimates suggested that precursor exhausted T cells were less diverse than stem-like memory T cells.

UMI-labeled 5' RACE yielded the TCR beta libraries. TCRdb reprocessed the 5' RACE reads and keeps a single row for each CDR3 protein, giving no DNA. The table gives 9,500 to 13,000 distinct CDR3 sequences; the top ten clones make up 20% to 25% of it. The sequence was obtained from a human donor in good health. Material: CD8+ stem-like memory T cells (TSCM and TCM) sorted from PBMCs. Subset reported: stem-like memory CD8 T cells (TSTEM), CCR7+ PD-1- TIGIT-.

CDR3 loop: CASSYPRASGGNEQFF. The rearrangement links TRBV5-1 to TRBJ2-1; TCRdb outputs TRBD2, but without DNA this stays unchecked. CDR3 size: 16 residues. Germline V gene lookup returns CDR1 SGHRS and CDR2 YFSETQ.